What follows are 24 T cell receptor beta chains derived from one specimen sequenced in a study of T cell responses to AZD1222 COVID-19 vaccine. Assay used: immunoSEQ multiplex PCR; TCRdb lists only in-frame clones, some missing. The table includes approximately 150,000 clones, approximately 90% detected once. The specimen comprised peripheral blood, sampled 28 days after the second AZD1222 dose. The receptors derive from an adult who received the AZD1222 COVID-19 vaccine.

J is TRBJ2-1 and V is TRBV5-6; 13 positions match TRBD2. Trimming cost V 2 bases and J 2 bases; bases outside gene matches: 10. This CDR3 is 19 amino acids long. The germline V gene has CDR1 SGHDT and CDR2 YYEEEE. CDR3 DNA: TGTGCCAGCAGCTTTTTACTCCCAACTAGCGGGGGGGCCTACAATGAGCAGTTCTTC. Translated, it gives CASSFLLPTSGGAYNEQFF.

CDR3 sequence (DNA): TGTGCCAGCAGCTTGGGGGGCAGGATATACAATGAGCAGTTCTTC. Protein product: CASSLGGRIYNEQFF. The chain uses TRBV5-6 and TRBJ2-1, with TRBD1 as a possible D gene (5 bases). Trimming took off 0 bases at V and 4 bases at J, with 11 bases between the two ends. Germline values: CDR1 SGHDT, CDR2 YYEEEE. The CDR3 loop spans 15 amino acids. Looking up the rest from reference TRBV5-6 and TRBJ2-1 gives the full variable domain: DAGVTQSPTHLIKTRGQQVTLRCSPKSGHDTVSWYQQALGQGPQFIFQYYEEEERQRGNFPDRFSGHQFPNYSSELNVNALLLGDSALYLCASSLGGRIYNEQFFGPGTRLTVL.

The rearrangement links TRBV19 to TRBJ1-2; D uncertain. Germline lookup yields CDR1 LNHDA and CDR2 SQIVND (reference sequence). V dropped 3 bases and J dropped 4 bases, with 6 bases sitting between them. CDR3 size: 12 residues. CDR3 sequence reads: CASSMDFYGYTF. In DNA form, the CDR3 reads TGTGCCAGTAGTATGGATTTCTATGGCTACACCTTC.

This chain uses TRBV29-1 with TRBJ1-5; TRBD1 matches at 8 bases. Germline V gene lookup returns CDR1 SQVTM and CDR2 ANQGSEA. V lost 7 bases and J lost 4; bases outside the gene matches: 6. This CDR3 comprises 13 residues. CDR3 in amino acids: CSGGQGGNQPQHF. DNA of the CDR3: TGCAGCGGAGGACAGGGAGGGAATCAGCCCCAGCATTTT.

The genes are TRBV5-4 and TRBJ1-1, with TRBD1 matching over 7 bases. The ends lost 4 bases at V and 4 bases at J; junction bases unmatched: 13. Germline CDR1 SGHNT, CDR2 YYREEE (reference sequence). The CDR3 runs 16 residues. CDR3 nucleotides: TGTGCCAGCAGCCCCTACAAGGGGGCTAGGTTCACTGAAGCTTTCTTT. Protein product: CASSPYKGARFTEAFF.

This clone was seen a single time. The chain links TRBV7-8 to TRBJ1-3; D is unresolved. CDR3 length: 17 residues. The V end was cut by 5 bases, the J end by 0 bases, with 17 bases between. Germline lookup yields CDR1 SGHVS and CDR2 FQNEAQ. CDR3 amino acids: CASSPLGGSASGNTIYF. For the CDR3, the DNA is TGTGCCAGCAGCCCGCTGGGCGGATCCGCCTCTGGAAACACCATATATTTT.

This chain uses TRBV11-3 with TRBJ1-6; D not certain. V was cut by 7 bases and J by 11 bases, with 9 bases left in between. The CDR3 totals 11 residues. Germline lookup yields CDR1 SGHNT and CDR2 YENEEA. CDR3 sequence: CASIDAPPLHF. Written as DNA, the CDR3 is TGTGCCAGCATTGACGCCCCACCCCTCCACTTT.

CDR3: CASSQVFYRGPPDYGYTF. The CDR3 nucleotides are TGCGCCAGCAGCCAAGTTTTTTATAGGGGTCCTCCGGACTATGGCTACACCTTC. The chain uses TRBV4-1 and TRBJ1-2, with D perhaps matching TRBD1 (5 bases). CDR1 is MGHRA and CDR2 is YSYEKL in the germline V gene. The V gene lost 1 base and the J gene lost 3 bases, with 21 bases spanning the gap. The length of the CDR3 is 18 residues.

The chain uses TRBV6-5 and TRBJ1-3; D remains unclear. CDR3 length: 14 amino acids. Looked up from germline, CDR1 is MNHEY and CDR2 is SVGAGI. V lost 5 bases and J 2 bases, leaving 10 bases between the germline ends. As DNA, the CDR3 is TGTGCCAGCAGTACCAGGACCGCTGGAAACACCATATATTTT. Protein sequence: CASSTRTAGNTIYF.

The V call is TRBV5-1, the J call TRBJ1-5; D remains ambiguous. This CDR3 has 13 residues. CDR1 is SGHRS and CDR2 is YFSETQ in the germline V gene. V was shortened by 5 bases and J by 0 bases, with 6 bases between the two germline ends. The chain's CDR3 is CASSADSNQPQHF. The CDR3 DNA follows: TGCGCCAGCAGTGCTGATAGCAATCAGCCCCAGCATTTT.

The chain joins TRBV19 to TRBJ1-1, with D possibly matching TRBD1 (6 bases). This CDR3 spans 13 amino acids. The germline gives CDR1 LNHDA, CDR2 SQIVND (reference sequence). The ends were cut back, 6 bases at V and 1 base at J, with 9 bases in the middle. The CDR3 region has the DNA TGTGCCAGTAGAGGACAGTGGAACACTGAAGCTTTCTTT. Its translation: CASRGQWNTEAFF.

This clone was counted a single time. V is TRBV29-1 and J is TRBJ2-1; 7 bases map to TRBD2. The CDR3 has 12 residues. Germline trimming cut 8 bases from V and 4 bases from J; bases unmatched to any gene: 5. CDR1 is SQVTM, CDR2 ANQGSEA, per germline. CDR3 protein: CSSVGGYNEQFF. The DNA of the CDR3 is TGCAGCTCCGTGGGGGGGTACAATGAGCAGTTCTTC.

This chain links TRBV13 with TRBJ1-6, with D possibly TRBD1 on 6 matching bases. Germline CDR1 is PRHDT and CDR2 is FYEKMQ (reference sequence). V was trimmed by 2 bases and J by 5 bases, leaving 10 bases between them. This CDR3 is 15 amino acids long. CDR3 residues: CASSLTDRNNSPLHF. DNA for the CDR3: TGTGCCAGCAGCTTAACGGACAGAAATAATTCACCCCTCCACTTT.

The chain couples TRBV7-9 to TRBJ1-1; 10 bases are a match to TRBD1. The J segment lost 6 bases and the V segment lost 4 bases, leaving 8 bases of the junction unmatched. CDR3 length: 15 residues. Germline CDR1 SEHNR, CDR2 FQNEAQ (reference sequence). CDR3 amino acids: CASSSSGTGAPEAFF. The CDR3 DNA reads TGTGCCAGCAGCTCGTCCGGGACAGGGGCTCCTGAAGCTTTCTTT.

This chain uses TRBV18 with TRBJ1-2; TRBD1 agrees at 7 bases. The V segment lost 1 base and the J segment 6 bases; nucleotides outside the gene matches: 2. Germline CDR1 is KGHSH and CDR2 is LQKENI. This CDR3 spans 13 amino acids. The CDR3 protein is CASSPRQGDGYTF. The CDR3 DNA follows: TGTGCCAGCTCACCACGGCAGGGGGATGGCTACACCTTC.

This sequence joins TRBV6-2 or TRBV6-3 and TRBJ1-3, with D uncertain. In germline, CDR1 is MNHEY, CDR2 SVGEGT. The CDR3 runs to 15 residues. V was cut by 2 bases and J by 0 bases, with 8 bases left in between. In DNA form, the CDR3 reads TGTGCCAGCAGTTACAATAAGATCTCTGGAAACACCATATATTTT. Amino acid sequence: CASSYNKISGNTIYF.

The chain recombines TRBV2 with TRBJ2-2; no clear D. Germline values: CDR1 SNHLY, CDR2 FYNNEI. V shed 2 bases and J shed 4 bases, with 11 bases lying between them. The CDR3 sequence is 15 residues long. CDR3 bases: TGTGCCAGCAGTGAACTTGTGCCGAGCACCGGGGAGCTGTTTTTT. Translating it yields CASSELVPSTGELFF.

The rearrangement joins TRBV9 to TRBJ1-1; D is unresolved. The V gene lost 1 base and the J gene lost 1 base, with 5 bases spanning the gap. Germline CDR1 and CDR2: SGDLS and YYNGEE. The CDR3 loop spans 13 amino acids. The CDR3 region is CASSVTGNTEAFF. The CDR3 bases are TGTGCCAGCAGCGTAACGGGGAACACTGAAGCTTTCTTT.

V is TRBV4-3 and J is TRBJ1-2; TRBD1 might be the D (6 bases). Germline CDR1 reads LGHNA; CDR2 reads YSLEER. Trimming took 0 bases from V and 6 from J, leaving 14 bases between them. The CDR3 runs 15 residues. CDR3 sequence reads: CASSQDHGQRHGYTF. DNA for the CDR3: TGCGCCAGCAGCCAAGATCACGGACAGCGGCATGGCTACACCTTC.

The chain links TRBV5-1 to TRBJ1-5; 11 bases align to TRBD1. Trimming removed 4 bases from V and 6 bases from J; junction bases left unmatched: 3. Germline CDR1 reads SGHRS; CDR2 reads YFSETQ. This CDR3 contains 14 residues. CDR3 DNA: TGCGCCAGCAGCCACGGGACAGGGGGTCAGCCCCAGCATTTT. Amino acids: CASSHGTGGQPQHF.

The chain recombines TRBV11-2 with TRBJ1-4; TRBD1 matches at 7 bases. J lost 8 bases, V lost 1 base, and 4 bases had no gene match. Looked up from germline, CDR1 is SGHAT and CDR2 is FQNNGV. The CDR3 runs 14 residues. The DNA of the CDR3 is TGTGCCAGCAGCTTAGGCCAGGGGGGAGAAAAACTGTTTTTT. It specifies CASSLGQGGEKLFF.

In DNA, the CDR3 is TGTGCCAGCTCCGTCAGCACTGAAGCTTTCTTT. Translation gives CASSVSTEAFF. This chain uses TRBV18 with TRBJ1-1; D is ambiguous. The CDR3 extends over 11 amino acids. V was cut by 6 bases and J by 4 bases, with 6 bases left in between. From germline, CDR1 is KGHSH and CDR2 LQKENI.

The CDR3 DNA sequence: TGTGCCAGTAGTTGGGGTTTGGGCGATGAGCAGTTCTTC. Encoded protein: CASSWGLGDEQFF. The chain joins TRBV19 to TRBJ2-1; no definite D call. Deletions cut 5 bases from V and 8 bases from J, with 13 bases between. Germline assignment: CDR1 LNHDA and CDR2 SQIVND (reference sequence). This CDR3 is built from 13 residues.

V and J are TRBV28 and TRBJ1-2; D is possibly TRBD1 (6 bases). The V and J ends lost 6 bases and 4 bases respectively, with 15 bases between them. The V gene's germline CDR1 is MDHEN and CDR2 SYDVKM. The CDR3 loop spans 14 amino acids. CDR3 amino acids: CASRTPGGAYGYTF. CDR3 bases: TGTGCCAGCAGGACTCCGGGGGGCGCCTATGGCTACACCTTC.